This T cell receptor beta chain was documented in a study of shared clonotypes between healthy human individuals (dated by TCRdb to the early 2020s). A note on the overall study: A couple of women and a few men aged 18 to 49 years were included in the cohort. Per donor, three plates each were used for CD4 naive and CD4 memory, two for CD8 naive, and one for CD8 memory. To estimate repertoire size and how much clonotypes are shared between individuals, the study performed deep sequencing of blood TCR repertoires from a few healthy adults. Different laboratories and diverse techniques were used to prepare libraries and sequence TCR repertoires, to increase sequencing depth and limit assay-specific biases. Between about 0.8 and 9.5 billion PBMCs per donor were obtained by leukapheresis.

The donors were healthy, HIV-negative adults with no recently reported acute infections or vaccinations. All donors were Caucasian adults living in Nashville, Tennessee, USA. CD4+ T cells were enriched by magnetic negative selection, after which naive cells were positively selected on CD45RA and the negative fraction was taken as the memory subset. After blood collection by leukapheresis, PBMCs were isolated using Ficoll-Histopaque density gradient centrifugation and then cryopreserved in the vapor phase of liquid nitrogen. Analytical flow cytometry was used to check the purity and quantity of every magnetically sorted T cell population. Each sorted fraction had its genomic DNA isolated and then quantified by UV absorbance on a Nanodrop 2000c. CDR1 and CDR2, looked up from the germline V gene, are ENHRY and SYGVKD. Reading from cysteine to phenylalanine, the CDR3 counts 14 amino acids. Only CDR3 DNA is held: 42 bases, read in frame from base 1. Between the V and J ends, shortened by 6 bases and 0 bases respectively, the junction contains 11 bases.

Results and caveats for the whole study, not just this receptor: Pairwise subsampling indicated that sequencing depth was expected to affect the degree of clonotype sharing among donors. Naive subsets generally had larger estimated clonotype richness than memory subsets. Sharing across a few donors was observed for roughly 5.4% of naive CD4, about 4% of naive CD8, 2% to 2.5% of memory CD4, and roughly 0.4% of memory CD8 clonotypes. Sampling was limited to blood, and TCR repertoires in tissue likely differ from TCR repertoires in blood. Because the study included a small number of donors, the genetic and exposure-history diversity represented was limited. Incomplete sequencing was indicated by rarefaction of sorted-subset datasets, despite the large sequencing depth. Higher generation probabilities were observed for clonotypes shared by all four sorted-subset donors than for non-shared clonotypes.

With regard to this clone: Its antigen remains unidentified. Per-base qualities were not stored, and no clone one base away is much larger.

Using the deep immunoSEQ assay, multiplex PCR amplified TCR CDR3 regions from genomic DNA. Genomic DNA extracted from each cell subset was distributed evenly over all wells of several immunoSEQ 96-well plates, and each plate served as one replicate. Each replicate PCR for sorted subsets received roughly 200 ng genomic DNA, equal to 30,000 or so T cell genomes. The purified libraries were quantified using a Qubit 3.0 fluorometer, sized with a Bioanalyzer 2100, and then quantified again using the KAPA Library Quantification kit. Every immunoSEQ 96-well plate was sequenced on a dedicated single-read 150-cycle Illumina NextSeq 550 flow cell. The paper's data handling went like this. Because the immunoSEQ output included only junctional sequences and no quality scores, the filtering could not be the same as the filtering used for full-length reads. To assign V/J genes and CDR3, sequences were annotated against IMGT germline references using PyIR, a Python wrapper for IgBLAST v1.9. Reads were removed for weak V/J assignments (E-value above 1e-6), missing CDR3, stop codons, out-of-frame junctions, or ambiguous translated residues. A V3J clonotype was defined by an identical inferred V gene, J gene, and CDR3 amino acid sequence. To compute the percentage overlap between repertoires, the number of shared unique clonotypes was divided by the size of the smaller repertoire. Richness of each repertoire was evaluated using RTK rarefaction, the Chao1 estimator, and Recon v2.1 estimates of unobserved clonotypes. Generation probabilities for all TCRbeta clonotypes obtained by the gDNA method from a handful of donors were computed using OLGA. The immuneACCESS repertoire file appears here via TCRdb, limited to in-frame rearrangements. These files lack a portion of the clones; in checked studies, under half of the deficit traces to unresolved V genes, and the cause of the others is not known. V, J and clone size derive from that table, while D and trimming were established from the DNA sequence. In all, the sample holds 850,000 to 1,200,000 clones, and around four fifths of those were seen once. The ten largest account for approximately 1.5% of the sample.

Sequenced material: memory CD4+ T cells sorted from blood. The sample's cell subset or site label is to be understood as: CD45RA-negative fraction. This receptor was identified in a man aged 18 to 30 in good health. Rearrangement joined TRBV10-3 to TRBJ1-1; TRBD1 is a possible D gene, resting on 5 matching bases. The nucleotides are TGTGCCATCAGGGGGGGGTTCATGAACACTGAAGCTTTCTTT. It specifies CAIRGGFMNTEAFF.